Listed below are T cell receptor beta chains from one sample, sequenced in a study of cytomegalovirus exposure and HLA in healthy donors. Method: immunoSEQ multiplex PCR; TCRdb's copy keeps in-frame clones and lacks some. The repertoire table contains 45,000 or so clones. The sample consisted of PBMCs. These receptors were obtained from a male donor in good health and CMV-seronegative. Both conserved end residues are part of each CDR3. The order of the fields is CDR3 length, V gene, CDR3 protein.

13 TRBV5-1 CASSLRGNTEAFF
16 TRBV5-4 CASSYRGLAGDYEQYF
14 TRBV7-9 CASSLGTGKEKLFF
17 TRBV4-2 CASSQEGRTTNTGELFF
15 TRBV19 CASRTFQGENSPLHF
15 TRBV4-2 CASSQDRDRASPLHF
13 TRBV6-4 CASSDSPFYGYTF
13 TRBV7-2 CASRTSGTDTQYF
15 TRBV4-2 CASSRLAGDTGELFF
16 TRBV10-3 CAISPTGGVEFFGYTF
11 TRBV7-9 CASRPQGEAFF
13 TRBV4-2 CASSQDLLSEQYF
17 TRBV18 CASYSPLGAGTNTEAFF
15 TRBV27 CASSLQGAMNTEAFF
15 TRBV30 CAWSVQDRARYGYTF
15 TRBV19 CASSTTQGSGNTIYF
14 TRBV18 CASSPGTGEETQYF
13 TRBV29-1 CSVAGGLQETQYF
11 TRBV20-1 CSAVENTEAFF
16 TRBV5-1 CASSLGRGSGANVLTF
15 TRBV9 CASSMGLAGGETQYF
13 TRBV7-2 CASSLGGTDTQYF
15 TRBV9 CASSVRQTGNTEAFF
12 TRBV29-1 CSGTTGGYGYTF
16 TRBV7-9 CASSLEAGGPNQPQHF
15 TRBV5-1 CASSPGHREGSEAFF
14 TRBV9 CASSPNGGNYGYTF
14 TRBV6-5 CASSATGYNQPQHF
14 TRBV6-5 CASRPGQGFSPLHF
14 TRBV10-3 CAISAGQKPYGYTF
14 TRBV5-1 CASSLKGPPYEQYF
13 TRBV12-5 CASGEQAFYGYTF
15 TRBV7-9 CASSLAEGGGDTQYF
17 TRBV7-9 CASSFGEGLAGWYEQYF
13 TRBV9 CASSAPVGDTQYF
14 TRBV9 CASSGTGGDYGYTF
13 TRBV27 CASSPPGGNGYTF
15 TRBV30 CAWSIAGGAGETQYF
14 TRBV27 CASGHSGGSYEQYF
15 TRBV7-3 CASSQGLAGDNEQFF
12 TRBV10-1 CASNCGFNEQFF
13 TRBV6-5 CASSPGSSYEQYF
15 TRBV19 CASSSTGISNQPQHF
13 TRBV4-2 CASSQERDQPQHF
15 TRBV6-1 CASSEATGGVGELFF
12 TRBV6-1 CASNTRGNTIYF
14 TRBV6-5 CASSAFRANTEAFF
13 TRBV6-5 CASSRQGGQPQHF
14 TRBV6-6 CASSYGGRGTEAFF
14 TRBV7-6 CASSLAGAHYEQYF
15 TRBV28 CASSLHRGGLETQYF
14 TRBV25-1 CASSEGTPNTEAFF
16 TRBV30 CASTASRDTFTYEQYF
14 TRBV6-5 CASSVGGPEYGYTF
14 TRBV4-1 CASSPGGQVDGYTF
15 TRBV19 CASSITAGGRHEQYF
13 TRBV6-5 CASSRQSNQPQHF
16 TRBV19 CASSEAANSLSDGYTF
18 TRBV27 CASSSRTPGQSLNTEAFF